The source of this T cell receptor (beta chain) is a study of OX40 agonist ivuxolimab in advanced cancers. Background on the whole study: Ivuxolimab was an agonistic, fully human IgG2 monoclonal antibody directed against OX40 (CD134), a costimulatory receptor. Prior anti-PD-1, anti-PD-L1 or anti-CTLA-4 therapy was permitted, and less than 45% of dose-escalation patients had received checkpoint inhibitors. The point of sequencing TCRbeta in the periphery was to test whether ivuxolimab changed TCR sequence diversity and drove clonal T-cell expansion. Intravenous ivuxolimab was administered to patients every 2 weeks at six dose levels: 0.01, 0.1, 0.3, 1.5, 3 and 10 mg/kg. The paper covers the monotherapy dose-escalation part of the phase I ivuxolimab trial, which included N ≈ 50 patients. Partial responses occurred in three dose-escalation patients, of whom one had hepatocellular carcinoma and two had cutaneous melanoma. Of the roughly 54 patients in dose escalation, about 20 had hepatocellular carcinoma, some 15 had melanoma, 9 had renal cell carcinoma and 9 had head and neck cancer. The dose-escalation cohort was 80% to 90% male with a mean age of roughly 62 years, ranging from roughly 23 to 90.

The study at large found these results: On average, CD8+ T cells showed more expanded clones than CD4+ T cells after ivuxolimab. Low levels of normalized T-cell clonal expansion were also seen in some patients who did not respond. At doses of 0.1 to 3.0 mg/kg, clonal expansion of both CD4+ and CD8+ blood T cells was observed from baseline to week 6. In the 0.1-3.0 mg/kg groups, partial responders were among the patients with the lowest normalized peripheral clonal expansion, particularly in CD8+ T cells. Which antigens the clonally expanded peripheral T cells were specific for was not determined.

Per the germline V gene, SGHVS is the CDR1 and FQNEAQ is the CDR2. The CDR3, cysteine through phenylalanine, is 17 amino acids long. The retained sequence is limited to the CDR3, 51 bases, with the frame set at the first base. After removal of 5 bases from V and 7 bases from J, the junction retains 10 bases not matched to a gene. Genomic DNA was isolated from the sorted cells so that the TCRbeta CDR3 region could be sequenced. The immunoSEQ Assay was used for sequencing of TCRbeta CDR3 regions. The table comes from immuneACCESS by way of TCRdb, which keeps in-frame sequences with V and J called. Part of the clones is missing from these tables; in studies checked, under half for an unresolved V gene and the rest for unknown reasons. In this sample the table shows 65,000 to 85,000 clones, roughly nine tenths of which occur a single time. The ten biggest clones cover 6.5% to 8.5% of the sample. As for this clone: No cognate antigen has been identified for it. No clone much larger than this one lies a single base away; base qualities are absent.

The trial excluded patients who had a history of autoimmune disease or who were on systemic immunosuppression. In every dose cohort, peripheral blood was drawn for TCR sequencing at baseline, cycle 4 day 1, and cycle 7 day 1. The samples were drawn from a first-in-human, open-label, multicenter phase I dose-escalation trial of ivuxolimab. Adults with locally advanced or metastatic melanoma, renal cell, hepatocellular, or head and neck squamous cell carcinoma were enrolled in the trial. CD4+ and CD8+ T cells were sorted separately from peripheral blood before TCR sequencing. The sequence came from an adult with an advanced solid tumor such as melanoma, head and neck, liver or kidney cancer. The sample was CD4+ or CD8+ T cells sorted from blood, taken in a trial of the OX40 agonist ivuxolimab. In this chain, TRBV7-8 is recombined with TRBJ2-1, and 14 bases in between align with TRBD2. Read as DNA, the sequence is TGTGCCAGCAGCCTCGGACTAGCGGGGGGCTTAATGAATGAGCAGTTCTTC. This translates into CASSLGLAGGLMNEQFF.